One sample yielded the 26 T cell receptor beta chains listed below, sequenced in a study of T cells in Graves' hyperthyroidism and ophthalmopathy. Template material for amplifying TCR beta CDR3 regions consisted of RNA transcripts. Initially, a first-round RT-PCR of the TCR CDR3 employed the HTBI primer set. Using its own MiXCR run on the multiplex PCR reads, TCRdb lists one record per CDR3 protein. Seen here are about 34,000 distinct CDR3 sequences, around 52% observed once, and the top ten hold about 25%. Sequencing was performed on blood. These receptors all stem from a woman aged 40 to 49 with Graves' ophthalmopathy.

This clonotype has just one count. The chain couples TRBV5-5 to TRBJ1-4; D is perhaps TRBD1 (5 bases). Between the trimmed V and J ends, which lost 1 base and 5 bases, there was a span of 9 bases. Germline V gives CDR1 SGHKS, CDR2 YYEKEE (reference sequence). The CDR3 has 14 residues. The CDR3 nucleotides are TGTGCCAGCAGCTTGCGGGGACTCAATGAAAAACTGTTTTTT. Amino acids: CASSLRGLNEKLFF.

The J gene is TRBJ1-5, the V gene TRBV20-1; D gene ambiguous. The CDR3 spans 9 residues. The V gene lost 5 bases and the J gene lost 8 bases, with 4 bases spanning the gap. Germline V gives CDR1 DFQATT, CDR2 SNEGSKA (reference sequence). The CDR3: CSAPKPQHF. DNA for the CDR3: TGCAGTGCTCCCAAGCCCCAGCATTTT.

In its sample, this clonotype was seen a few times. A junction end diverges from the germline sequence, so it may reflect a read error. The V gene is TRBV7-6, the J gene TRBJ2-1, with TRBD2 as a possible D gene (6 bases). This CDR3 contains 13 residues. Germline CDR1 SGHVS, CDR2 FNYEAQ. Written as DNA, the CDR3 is TGTGCCAGCAGCCTTGTCTTGGGGGGTGAGCGGTTCTTC. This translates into CASSLVLGGERFF.

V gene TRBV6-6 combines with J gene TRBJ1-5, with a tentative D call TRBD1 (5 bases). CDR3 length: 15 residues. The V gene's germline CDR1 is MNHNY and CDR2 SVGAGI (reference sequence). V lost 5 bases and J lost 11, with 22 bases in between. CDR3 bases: TGTGCCAGCAGTCTCCGGGCTAGCGGGGGAGAGACCCAGCATTTT. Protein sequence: CASSLRASGGETQHF.

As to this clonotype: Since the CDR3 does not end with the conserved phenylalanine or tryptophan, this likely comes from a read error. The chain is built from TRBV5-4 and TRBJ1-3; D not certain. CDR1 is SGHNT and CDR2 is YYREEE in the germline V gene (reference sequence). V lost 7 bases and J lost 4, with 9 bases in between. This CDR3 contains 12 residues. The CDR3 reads CASGGGGNTIYL. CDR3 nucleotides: TGTGCCAGCGGAGGAGGGGGAAACACCATATATTTG.

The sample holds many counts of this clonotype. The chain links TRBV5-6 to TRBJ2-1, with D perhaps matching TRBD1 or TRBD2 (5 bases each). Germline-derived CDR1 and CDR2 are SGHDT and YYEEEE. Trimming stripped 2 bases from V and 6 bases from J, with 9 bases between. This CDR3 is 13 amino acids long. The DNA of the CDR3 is TGTGCCAGCAGCTTCGGGACCACCAATGAGCAGTTCTTC. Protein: CASSFGTTNEQFF.

The CDR3 region has the DNA TGTGCCAGCAGTCCTGCTAGCGGGGGCGAGACCCAGTACTTC. Amino acid sequence: CASSPASGGETQYF. The J gene is TRBJ2-5, the V gene TRBV6-2 or TRBV6-3; 10 bases fit TRBD2. The CDR3 is 14 amino acids. In germline, CDR1 is MNHEY, CDR2 SVGEGT. Trimming cost V 5 bases and J 5 bases; bases outside gene matches: 5.

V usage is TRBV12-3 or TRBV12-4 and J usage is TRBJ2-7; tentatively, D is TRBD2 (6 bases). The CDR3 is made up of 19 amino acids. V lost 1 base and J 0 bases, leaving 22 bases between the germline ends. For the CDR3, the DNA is TGTGCCAGCAGTTTAGGTATCGGGGGTGCACCTCCGTGCTCCTACGAGCAGTACTTC. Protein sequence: CASSLGIGGAPPCSYEQYF.

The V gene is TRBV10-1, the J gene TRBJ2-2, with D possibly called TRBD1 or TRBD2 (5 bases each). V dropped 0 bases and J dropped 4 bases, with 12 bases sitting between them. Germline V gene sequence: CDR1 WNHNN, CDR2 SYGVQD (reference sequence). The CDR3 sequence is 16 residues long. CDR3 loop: CASSESRGAITGELFF. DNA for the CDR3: TGCGCCAGCAGTGAGTCGAGAGGGGCGATCACCGGGGAGCTGTTTTTT.

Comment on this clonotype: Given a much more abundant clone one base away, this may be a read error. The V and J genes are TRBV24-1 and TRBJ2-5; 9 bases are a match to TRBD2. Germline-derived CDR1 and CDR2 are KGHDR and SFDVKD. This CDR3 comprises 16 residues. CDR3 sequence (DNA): TGTGCCAGCAGTAACATTCTAGCGGGACTGCGGGAGACCCGGTACTTC. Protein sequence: CASSNILAGLRETRYF.

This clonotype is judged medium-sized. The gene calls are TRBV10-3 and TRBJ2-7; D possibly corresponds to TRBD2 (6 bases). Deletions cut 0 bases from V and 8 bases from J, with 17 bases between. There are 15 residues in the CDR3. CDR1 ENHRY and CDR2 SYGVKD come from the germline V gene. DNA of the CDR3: TGTGCCATCAGTGAGTCGGGGGGAAGGGGCCTCAAGCAGTACTTC. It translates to CAISESGGRGLKQYF.

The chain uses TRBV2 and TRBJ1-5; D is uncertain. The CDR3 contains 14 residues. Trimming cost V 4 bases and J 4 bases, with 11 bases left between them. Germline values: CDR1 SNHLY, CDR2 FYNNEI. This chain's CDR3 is CASSAGLGNQPQHF. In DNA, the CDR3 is TGTGCCAGCAGTGCGGGTTTAGGGAATCAGCCCCAGCATTTT.

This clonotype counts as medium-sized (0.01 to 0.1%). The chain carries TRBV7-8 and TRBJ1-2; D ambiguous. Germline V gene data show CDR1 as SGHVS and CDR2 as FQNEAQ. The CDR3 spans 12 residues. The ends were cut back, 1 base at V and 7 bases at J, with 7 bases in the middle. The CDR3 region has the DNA TGTGCCAGCAGCTTAGATACAGTTGGCTACACCTTC. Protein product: CASSLDTVGYTF.

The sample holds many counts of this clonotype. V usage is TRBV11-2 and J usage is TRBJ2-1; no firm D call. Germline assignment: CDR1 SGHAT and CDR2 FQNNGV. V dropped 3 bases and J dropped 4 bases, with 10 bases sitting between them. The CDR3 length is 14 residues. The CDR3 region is CASSFWTLYNEQFF. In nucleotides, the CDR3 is TGTGCCAGCAGCTTTTGGACCTTATACAATGAGCAGTTCTTC.

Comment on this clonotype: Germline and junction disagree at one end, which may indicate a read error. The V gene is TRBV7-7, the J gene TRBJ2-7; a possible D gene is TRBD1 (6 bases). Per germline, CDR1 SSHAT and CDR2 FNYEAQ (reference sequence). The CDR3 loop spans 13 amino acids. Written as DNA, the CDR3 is TGTGCTAGCAACCCGGACAGTGCCTACGAGCAGTACTTC. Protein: CASNPDSAYEQYF.

CDR3 region: CATRSGGGAMQTQYF. The CDR3 DNA is TGTGCCACCAGATCTGGCGGGGGGGCGATGCAGACCCAGTACTTC. The V and J genes are TRBV6-5 and TRBJ2-5; 9 bases agree with TRBD2. From germline, CDR1 is MNHEY and CDR2 SVGAGI. This CDR3 is 15 amino acids long. V gave up 10 bases and J gave up 6 bases; unmatched junction bases: 15.

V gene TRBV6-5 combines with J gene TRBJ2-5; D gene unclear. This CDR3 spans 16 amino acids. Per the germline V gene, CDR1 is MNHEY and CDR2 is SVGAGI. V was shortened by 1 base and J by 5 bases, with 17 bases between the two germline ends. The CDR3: CASSYWRVAGVETQYF. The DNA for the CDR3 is TGTGCCAGCAGTTACTGGCGAGTTGCTGGGGTGGAGACCCAGTACTTC.

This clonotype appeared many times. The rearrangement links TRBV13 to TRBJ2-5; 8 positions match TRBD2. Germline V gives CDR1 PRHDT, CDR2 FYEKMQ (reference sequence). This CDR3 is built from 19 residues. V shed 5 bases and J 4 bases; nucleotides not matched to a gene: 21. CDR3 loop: CASSLVMRSGGFGVETQYF. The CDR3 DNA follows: TGTGCCAGCAGCCTCGTAATGAGGAGCGGGGGTTTTGGTGTAGAGACCCAGTACTTC.

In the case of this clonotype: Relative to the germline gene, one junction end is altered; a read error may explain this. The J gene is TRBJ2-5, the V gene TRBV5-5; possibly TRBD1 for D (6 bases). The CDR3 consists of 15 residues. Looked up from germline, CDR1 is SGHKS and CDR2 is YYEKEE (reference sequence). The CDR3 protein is CAGSLTGQLVETRYF. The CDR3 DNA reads TGTGCCGGCAGCTTAACCGGACAGTTAGTGGAGACCCGGTACTTC.

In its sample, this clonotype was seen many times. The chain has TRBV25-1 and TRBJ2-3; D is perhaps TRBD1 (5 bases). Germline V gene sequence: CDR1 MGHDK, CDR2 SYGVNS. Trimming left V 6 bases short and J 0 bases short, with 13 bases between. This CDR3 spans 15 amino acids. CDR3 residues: CASSASDSSTDTQYF. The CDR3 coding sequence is TGTGCCAGCAGCGCCTCCGACAGTAGCACAGATACGCAGTATTTT.

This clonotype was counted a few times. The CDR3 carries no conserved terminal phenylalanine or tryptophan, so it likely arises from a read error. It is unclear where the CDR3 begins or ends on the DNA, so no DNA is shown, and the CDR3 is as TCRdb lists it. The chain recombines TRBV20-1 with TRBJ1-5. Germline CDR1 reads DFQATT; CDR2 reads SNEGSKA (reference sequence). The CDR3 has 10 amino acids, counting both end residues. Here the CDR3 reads CSAPAGTSGN.

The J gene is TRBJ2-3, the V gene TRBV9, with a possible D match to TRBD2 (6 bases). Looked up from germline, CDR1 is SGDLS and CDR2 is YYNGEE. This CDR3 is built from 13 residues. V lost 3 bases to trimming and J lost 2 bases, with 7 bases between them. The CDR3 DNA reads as TGTGCCAGCAGCGGGGGGGTCACAGATACGCAGTATTTT. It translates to CASSGGVTDTQYF.

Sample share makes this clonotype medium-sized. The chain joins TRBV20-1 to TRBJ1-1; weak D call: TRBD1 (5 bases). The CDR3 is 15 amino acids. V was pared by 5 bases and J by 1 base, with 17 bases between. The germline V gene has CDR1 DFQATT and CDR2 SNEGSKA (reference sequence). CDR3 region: CSAHRDGRPNTEAFF. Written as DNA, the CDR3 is TGCAGTGCTCACCGGGACGGCCGACCGAACACTGAAGCTTTCTTT.

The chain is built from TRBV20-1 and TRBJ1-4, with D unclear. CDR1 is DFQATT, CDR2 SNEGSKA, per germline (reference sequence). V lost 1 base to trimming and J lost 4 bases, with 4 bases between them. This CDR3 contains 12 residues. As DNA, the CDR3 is TGCAGTGCTAGAGGAAATAATGAAAAACTGTTTTTT. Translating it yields CSARGNNEKLFF.

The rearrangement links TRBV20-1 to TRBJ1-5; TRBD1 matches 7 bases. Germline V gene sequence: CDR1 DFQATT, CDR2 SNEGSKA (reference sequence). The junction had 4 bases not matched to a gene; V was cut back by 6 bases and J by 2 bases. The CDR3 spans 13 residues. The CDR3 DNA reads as TGCAGTGCAGGGGGCAAGGGCAATCAGCCCCAGCATTTT. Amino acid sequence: CSAGGKGNQPQHF.

This CDR3 is CASSLSGGTGEEGYTF. As DNA, the CDR3 is TGTGCCAGCAGTTTATCGGGGGGTACCGGGGAGGAGGGCTACACCTTC. The rearrangement links TRBV12-3 or TRBV12-4 to TRBJ1-2; tentative D call: TRBD1 (5 bases). The CDR3 loop spans 16 amino acids. Trimming removed 2 bases from V and 8 bases from J, with 21 bases in between.